A single T cell receptor beta chain is shown here with its context. The junction shows a germline mismatch at one end, possibly a read error. Time point in this sample: 2014-2015 season, pre-vaccination. This specimen comes from a study of follicular helper T cells after annual influenza vaccination. The data were produced by immunoSEQ multiplex PCR, yet TCRdb's version contains in-frame clones alone and is incomplete. The sample lists over 12,000 clones, approximately 84% seen once, with 0.27% in the top ten. CDR1 SGDLS and CDR2 YYNGEE come from the germline V gene. The CDR3 is made up of 16 amino acids.

This specimen was CXCR5- memory CD4+ T cells sorted from blood, taken on the day of influenza vaccination. The TCR was taken from an adult who received the influenza vaccine. This chain connects TRBV9 to TRBJ2-1; 9 bases line up with TRBD2. The CDR3 sequence is CASSPSIAGDYSEQFF. CDR3 bases: TGTGCCAGCAGCCCGTCCATAGCGGGGGACTACAGTGAGCAGTTCTTC.